This T cell receptor (beta chain) was profiled in a study of T-cell reconstitution after alpha-beta-depleted transplantation in children. Findings and caveats of the study: About two months after transplant, alpha-beta T cells reportedly came from several hundred expanded graft clones. Certain patients had high TCRbeta diversity at day 60, and it came from recipient T cells and thymic progenitors that survived. One year after transplant, T-cell counts and diversity came mostly from newly produced T cells.

This CDR3 comprises 12 residues. Germline lookup yields CDR1 SEHNR and CDR2 FQNEAQ (reference sequence). This clonotype was found a few times. Its antigen is undetermined. At one end, the junction sequence differs from germline, possibly due to a read error. Preparation of the TCRbeta library used unique molecular identifiers. Each CDR3 protein gets one entry after TCRdb re-called the PCR reads with MiXCR. The sample includes about 250,000 distinct CDR3 sequences, about 24% seen only once; the top ten take roughly 5%. This specimen consisted of PBMCs, mostly from graft donor cells, obtained 360 days after TCRalphabeta/CD19-depleted stem cell transplant. This sequence originates from a female patient between 2 and 10 years old who had a stem cell transplant for congenital amegakaryocytic thrombocytopenia, so the T cells may come from the graft donor. This chain joins TRBV7-9 and TRBJ2-1; D perhaps matches TRBD1 (6 bases). CDR3 protein: CASSLETSSGDF. DNA for the CDR3: TGTGCCAGCAGCTTAGAGACTTCCTCAGGGGACTTC. Using reference TRBV7-9 and TRBJ2-1 for the parts outside the CDR3, the full variable domain is DTGVSQNPRHKITKRGQNVTFRCDPISEHNRLYWYRQTLGQGPEFLTYFQNEAQLEKSRLLSDRFSAERPKGSFSTLEIQRTEQGDSAMYLCASSLETSSGDFGPGTRLTVL.